This T cell receptor beta chain was sequenced for a study of cytomegalovirus exposure and HLA in healthy donors. Sequencing was performed with immunoSEQ multiplex PCR; in TCRdb, only in-frame clones are kept and a portion is missing. The sample lists 190,000 or so clones, approximately 83% occurring once. The CDR3 sequence is 16 residues long. V was clipped by 4 bases and J by 5 bases; unmatched bases: 13. Germline CDR1 reads SGHAT; CDR2 reads FQNNGV. This chain uses TRBV11-2 with TRBJ2-5; 7 bases line up with TRBD1. The TCR comes from a woman aged 18 to 35 in good health and CMV-seropositive. Material: PBMCs. CDR3 loop: CASSSGQPSHGETQYF. CDR3 sequence (DNA): TGTGCCAGCAGCTCGGGACAGCCCAGCCATGGGGAGACCCAGTACTTC.